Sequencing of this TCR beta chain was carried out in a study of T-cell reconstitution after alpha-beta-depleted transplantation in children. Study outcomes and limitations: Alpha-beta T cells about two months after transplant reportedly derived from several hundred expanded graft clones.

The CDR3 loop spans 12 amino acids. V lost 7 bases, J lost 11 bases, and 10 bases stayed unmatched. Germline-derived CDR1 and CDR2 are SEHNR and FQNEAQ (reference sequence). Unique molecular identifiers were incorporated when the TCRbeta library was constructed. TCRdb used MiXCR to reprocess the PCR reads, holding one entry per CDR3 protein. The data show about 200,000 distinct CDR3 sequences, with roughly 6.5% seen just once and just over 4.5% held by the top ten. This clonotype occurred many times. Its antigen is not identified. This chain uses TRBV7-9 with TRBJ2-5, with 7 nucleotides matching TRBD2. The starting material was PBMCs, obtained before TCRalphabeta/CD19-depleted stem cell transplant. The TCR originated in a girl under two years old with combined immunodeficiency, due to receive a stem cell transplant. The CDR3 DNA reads TGTGCCAGCACCGGGGGGACTTTGATACAGTACTTC. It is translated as CASTGGTLIQYF.